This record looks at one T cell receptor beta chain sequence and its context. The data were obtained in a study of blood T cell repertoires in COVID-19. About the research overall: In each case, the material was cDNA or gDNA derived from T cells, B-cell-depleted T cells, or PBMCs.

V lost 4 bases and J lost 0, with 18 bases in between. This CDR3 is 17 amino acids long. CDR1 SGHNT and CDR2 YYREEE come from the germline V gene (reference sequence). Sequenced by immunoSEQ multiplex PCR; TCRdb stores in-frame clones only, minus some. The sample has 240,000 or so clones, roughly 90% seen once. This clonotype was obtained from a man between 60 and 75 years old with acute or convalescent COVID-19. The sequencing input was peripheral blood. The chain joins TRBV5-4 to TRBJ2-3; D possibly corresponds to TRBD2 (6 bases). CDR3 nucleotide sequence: TGTGCCAGCAGCAAAGAAGGGAGGCCAACCAGCACAGATACGCAGTATTTT. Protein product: CASSKEGRPTSTDTQYF.